The next 21 T cell receptor beta chains were all read from a single sample in a study of immune heterogeneity within non-small cell lung tumors (dated by TCRdb to between 2017 and 2018). TCRdb records HiSeq X Ten as the sequencer. The TCR beta CDR3 region was amplified with a multiplex PCR system whose first round ran for about 9 cycles using 32 V-gene forward primers and 13 J-gene reverse primers. TCRdb redid the processing of the public reads, applying fastp at Q25 and MiXCR, and retained in-frame beta chains. One record per CDR3 amino acid sequence lists the most common genes and DNA. The sample records roughly 10,000 distinct CDR3 sequences, about 30% of which are singletons. The ten largest account for roughly 27% of the sample. The TCR template was genomic DNA extracted from bulk tumor tissue, and roughly 600 ng of gDNA was amplified for each sample. During surgery, multiple biopsies were taken from each primary tumor and placed as far apart as possible within the tumor mass. The study cohort was described as untreated and was composed of newly diagnosed NSCLC cases undergoing curative surgery.

The sample comprised lung tumor tissue. These receptors were collected from a woman in her 50s with non-small cell lung cancer.

As to this clonotype: A single base separates this from a much larger clone, so it may be a read error. The chain combines TRBV6-2 or TRBV6-3 with TRBJ2-3; D is unclear. In germline, CDR1 is MNHEY, CDR2 SVGEGT. V shed 2 bases and J shed 4 bases, with 16 bases lying between them. This CDR3 has 16 residues. CDR3 in amino acids: CASSYSYPRIPDTQYF. CDR3 coding DNA: TGTGCCAGCAGTTACAGCTACCCCAGGATCCCAGATACGCAGTATTTT.

This clonotype was seen many times. The J gene is TRBJ2-2, the V gene TRBV5-1, with D possibly matching TRBD1 (6 bases). The CDR3 is 16 residues long. CDR1 SGHRS and CDR2 YFSETQ come from the germline V gene. Trimming cost V 5 bases and J 0 bases, with 14 bases left between them. The CDR3 loop reads CASSITGTTNTGELFF. CDR3 nucleotide sequence: TGCGCCAGCAGTATTACCGGGACAACGAACACCGGGGAGCTGTTTTTT. The full variable domain, completed using reference TRBV5-1 and TRBJ2-2, is KAGVTQTPRYLIKTRGQQVTLSCSPISGHRSVSWYQQTPGQGLQFLFEYFSETQRNKGNFPGRFSGRQFSNSRSEMNVSTLELGDSALYLCASSITGTTNTGELFFGEGSRLTVL.

This clonotype is deemed medium-sized (0.01 to 0.1%). CDR3 nucleotide sequence: TGTGCTAGTGGTCCGCGGGGGGGACAATTAAGCACAGATACGCAGTATTTT. This codes for CASGPRGGQLSTDTQYF. The rearrangement links TRBV12-5 to TRBJ2-3; 9 bases map to TRBD2. Looked up from germline, CDR1 is LGHNT and CDR2 is FRNRAP. V lost 5 bases, J lost 0 bases, and 9 bases stayed unmatched. CDR3 length: 17 amino acids.

The chain recombines TRBV20-1 with TRBJ2-1; 9 positions agree with TRBD2. CDR1 DFQATT and CDR2 SNEGSKA come from the germline V gene (reference sequence). CDR3 length: 14 residues. Unmatched junction bases numbered 8, after V lost 3 bases and J lost 8 bases. The CDR3 DNA sequence: TGCAGTGCTAGGGGCGGGAGGGCCTCGGATGAGCAGTTCTTC. It yields the protein CSARGGRASDEQFF.

On this clonotype itself: A much larger clone sits a single nucleotide away, making a read error possible. The V call is TRBV30, the J call TRBJ2-1; TRBD1 might be the D (5 bases). Germline V CDR1 and CDR2: GTSNPN, SVGIG (reference sequence). The CDR3 sequence is 15 residues long. CDR3 region: CAWSPGLISYDEQFF. The CDR3 DNA reads as TGTGCCTGGAGTCCAGGGTTGATCTCCTACGATGAGCAGTTCTTC. The full variable domain, its missing parts supplied by reference TRBV30 and TRBJ2-1, is SQTIHQWPATLVQPVGSPLSLECTVEGTSNPNLYWYRQAAGRGLQLLFYSVGIGQISSEVPQNLSASRPQDRQFILSSKKLLLSDSGFYLCAWSPGLISYDEQFFGPGTRLTVL.

This clonotype was counted between two and nine times. The gene calls are TRBV30 and TRBJ2-1; TRBD2 aligns across 9 bases. V was clipped by 1 base and J by 6 bases; unmatched bases: 10. Looked up from germline, CDR1 is GTSNPN and CDR2 is SVGIG (reference sequence). There are 16 residues in the CDR3. The CDR3 DNA is TGTGCCTGGAGTGAGGGGCTGTCTAGCGGGACCAATGAGCAGTTCTTC. This encodes CAWSEGLSSGTNEQFF.

This clonotype is medium-sized (0.01 to 0.1%) within its sample. The chain uses TRBV20-1 and TRBJ2-7; D is perhaps TRBD1 (5 bases). CDR3 length equals 10 residues. V was shortened by 3 bases and J by 6 bases, with 6 bases between the two germline ends. Germline CDR1 and CDR2: DFQATT and SNEGSKA (reference sequence). CDR3 in DNA: TGCAGTGCTAGCCAGGGCGAGCAGTACTTC. It yields the protein CSASQGEQYF.

The V and J genes are TRBV30 and TRBJ2-1, with a weak D call TRBD2 (6 bases). CDR3 length: 11 residues. V shed 5 bases and J shed 10 bases, with 12 bases lying between them. Looked up from germline, CDR1 is GTSNPN and CDR2 is SVGIG (reference sequence). Here the CDR3 DNA reads TGTGCCTGGGACCCGGGGGACGAGCAGTTCTTC. Amino acid sequence: CAWDPGDEQFF.

This clonotype was counted between two and nine times. This clone may be a read error of a much larger clone one base away. This chain uses TRBV19 with TRBJ2-1, with a possible D match to TRBD2 (6 bases). Germline V gene data show CDR1 as LNHDA and CDR2 as SQIVND (reference sequence). The CDR3 is made up of 16 amino acids. CDR3 residues: CVSSSPGTPTYNEQFF. The DNA of the CDR3 is TGTGTCAGTAGTTCCCCCGGGACTCCGACCTACAATGAGCAGTTCTTC.

V usage is TRBV2 and J usage is TRBJ2-7; 9 positions match TRBD2. Germline V gene data show CDR1 as SNHLY and CDR2 as FYNNEI. J lost 0 bases, V lost 11 bases, and 14 bases had no gene match. This CDR3 region has 16 residues. Here the CDR3 reads CAGMVSGGLASYEQYF. The CDR3 nucleotides are TGTGCCGGCATGGTTAGCGGGGGCCTAGCCTCCTACGAGCAGTACTTC. Complete variable domain (other parts from reference TRBV2 and TRBJ2-7): EPEVTQTPSHQVTQMGQEVILRCVPISNHLYFYWYRQILGQKVEFLVSFYNNEISEKSEIFDDQFSVERPDGSNFTLKIRSTKLEDSAMYFCAGMVSGGLASYEQYFGPGTRLTVT.

Notes on this clonotype: Because it lacks the conserved phenylalanine or tryptophan at the end, this CDR3 is likely a read error. The DNA is left out, because the CDR3 cannot be placed on it with certainty; the CDR3 is given as TCRdb lists it. The chain has TRBV18 and TRBJ2-3; TRBD2 reflects the table's D call only, with no check against the DNA. Germline V lookup: CDR1 KGHSH, CDR2 LQKENI. Inclusive of both ends, the CDR3 amounts to 15 amino acids. CDR3 residues: CASSQRGLDEQYFGP.

This clonotype was detected ten times or more. The rearrangement uses TRBV20-1 and TRBJ2-3; 15 nucleotides agree with TRBD2. J was trimmed by 4 bases and V by 5 bases; bases with no gene match: 7. Germline V gives CDR1 DFQATT, CDR2 SNEGSKA (reference sequence). The CDR3 consists of 16 residues. Here the CDR3 reads CSAPGLAGGIPDTQYF. The CDR3 DNA reads as TGCAGTGCTCCGGGACTAGCGGGAGGAATCCCAGATACGCAGTATTTT.

As concerns this clonotype: With a much larger clone just one base away, this may be a read error. The CDR3 end shows no conserved phenylalanine or tryptophan, and so a read error is likely. The chain joins TRBV6-5 to TRBJ1-5, with D possibly being TRBD1 (6 bases). The CDR3 extends over 14 amino acids. Germline assignment: CDR1 MNHEY and CDR2 SVGAGI. With 4 bases removed from V and 1 base from J, the gap between germline ends came to 8 bases. CDR3 DNA sequence: TGTGCCAGCAGTTTAGGACAGAGCAATCAGCCCCAGCATCTT. Protein: CASSLGQSNQPQHL.

A remark on this clonotype: A much larger clone differs from this one at a single base, so this may be a read error. This chain links TRBV18 with TRBJ2-7; 9 bases agree with TRBD1. In germline, CDR1 is KGHSH, CDR2 LQKENI. The length of the CDR3 is 13 residues. CDR3 region: CVSSLGQGYEQYF. CDR3 coding DNA: TGTGTCAGCTCACTGGGACAGGGCTACGAGCAGTACTTC.

V usage is TRBV12-3 or TRBV12-4 and J usage is TRBJ2-2; no firm D call. V dropped 7 bases and J dropped 6 bases, with 18 bases sitting between them. This CDR3 has 15 residues. The CDR3 bases are TGTGCCAGCATCCCGGGTCCTGTCGCGGCCGGGGAGCTGTTTTTT. As protein: CASIPGPVAAGELFF.

Ten or more counts support this clonotype. The chain links TRBV10-3 to TRBJ2-6, with 12 bases fitting TRBD2. Germline V gene data show CDR1 as ENHRY and CDR2 as SYGVKD. The J segment lost 0 bases and the V segment lost 4 bases, leaving 4 bases of the junction unmatched. CDR3 length equals 18 residues. In DNA, the CDR3 is TGTGCCATCAGTGGGGCTAGCGGGGGGGACTCTGGGGCCAACGTCCTGACTTTC. It specifies CAISGASGGDSGANVLTF.

V gene TRBV19 combines with J gene TRBJ1-4; no firm D call. The germline CDR1 and CDR2 sequences are LNHDA and SQIVND (reference sequence). V shed 6 bases and J shed 8 bases, with 16 bases lying between them. The CDR3 is 14 residues long. This chain's CDR3 is CASSPRAFSEKLFF. In DNA, the CDR3 is TGTGCCAGTAGCCCACGGGCGTTTTCCGAAAAACTGTTTTTT.

By frequency in the sample, this clonotype is medium-sized. The rearrangement joins TRBV5-1 to TRBJ1-3; D might be TRBD1 (5 bases). The germline gives CDR1 SGHRS, CDR2 YFSETQ. The germline V and J ends were trimmed by 4 bases and 1 base, with 6 bases remaining between them. The CDR3 has 13 residues. The CDR3 reads CASSQGSGNTIYF. The CDR3 DNA follows: TGCGCCAGCAGCCAGGGTTCTGGAAACACCATATATTTT.

By share, this clonotype ranks as medium-sized (0.01 to 0.1%). This sequence joins TRBV4-1 and TRBJ1-2; D is uncertain. Germline CDR1 reads MGHRA; CDR2 reads YSYEKL. The CDR3 spans 13 residues. V was trimmed by 0 bases and J by 4 bases, leaving 6 bases between them. The CDR3 protein is CASSQEVAYGYTF. DNA of the CDR3: TGCGCCAGCAGCCAAGAGGTCGCCTATGGCTACACCTTC.

This clonotype is medium-sized (0.01 to 0.1%) in the sample. V is TRBV18 and J is TRBJ2-7; the D call may be TRBD1 or TRBD2 (5 bases each). Germline values: CDR1 KGHSH, CDR2 LQKENI. The CDR3 is made up of 15 amino acids. Trimming left V 0 bases short and J 5 bases short, with 14 bases between. CDR3 amino acids: CASSPPTGLNDEQYF. DNA of the CDR3: TGTGCCAGCTCACCACCTACAGGACTTAACGACGAGCAGTACTTC.

The gene calls are TRBV20-1 and TRBJ1-2, with D perhaps matching TRBD1 (5 bases). Germline assignment: CDR1 DFQATT and CDR2 SNEGSKA (reference sequence). Trimming took 3 bases from V and 7 from J, leaving 18 bases between them. CDR3 length: 14 residues. The CDR3 is CSAREGGDDSGYTF. The CDR3 DNA follows: TGCAGTGCTAGGGAGGGCGGGGACGATTCTGGCTACACCTTC.